The 24 T cell receptor beta chains below were found in one sample sequenced in a study of control samples from healthy donors and cancer patients. Sequencing used immunoSEQ multiplex PCR; TCRdb keeps in-frame clones, though not all of them. The sample has approximately 84,000 clones, 91% seen once. The sequenced sample was blood. These receptors were taken from a man aged 25 to 45 in good health.

This chain links TRBV7-2 with TRBJ2-1; perhaps TRBD2 as D (5 bases). V lost 2 bases, J lost 7 bases, and 9 bases lay in between. The CDR3 totals 13 residues. Per germline, CDR1 SGHTA and CDR2 FQGNSA. The CDR3 sequence: CASSLKAENEQFF. Here the CDR3 DNA reads TGTGCCAGCAGCTTAAAAGCGGAAAATGAGCAGTTCTTC.

The V and J genes are TRBV7-6 and TRBJ2-1, with D perhaps being TRBD1 or TRBD2 (5 bases each). The CDR3 is made up of 17 amino acids. Germline CDR1 and CDR2: SGHVS and FNYEAQ. V was shortened by 6 bases and J by 2 bases, with 20 bases between the two germline ends. The CDR3 nucleotides read TGTGCCAGCAGTCAGGGCGTAGGGACGTCCACCTACAATGAGCAGTTCTTC. Translating gives CASSQGVGTSTYNEQFF.

The rearrangement joins TRBV5-1 to TRBJ1-2; no firm D call. Trimming removed 2 bases from V and 3 bases from J, with 14 bases in between. CDR1 is SGHRS, CDR2 YFSETQ, per germline. This CDR3 is 15 amino acids long. CDR3 amino acids: CASSLGQADYYGYTF. The DNA for the CDR3 is TGCGCCAGCAGCTTAGGGCAGGCCGACTACTATGGCTACACCTTC.

The chain carries TRBV5-4 and TRBJ1-3, with TRBD1 as a possible D gene (5 bases). The CDR3 contains 13 residues. Germline V gene lookup returns CDR1 SGHNT and CDR2 YYREEE (reference sequence). Trimming stripped 0 bases from V and 6 bases from J, with 7 bases between. CDR3 loop: CASSLGQSNTIYF. Written as DNA, the CDR3 is TGTGCCAGCAGCTTGGGACAGTCAAACACCATATATTTT. The full variable domain, with the rest looked up from reference TRBV5-4 and TRBJ1-3, is ETGVTQSPTHLIKTRGQQVTLRCSSQSGHNTVSWYQQALGQGPQFIFQYYREEENGRGNFPPRFSGLQFPNYSSELNVNALELDDSALYLCASSLGQSNTIYFGEGSWLTVV.

This clone was found a few times. The V and J genes are TRBV7-2 and TRBJ2-2, with TRBD2 matching 10 bases. CDR3 length equals 18 residues. CDR1 SGHTA and CDR2 FQGNSA come from the germline V gene. The ends lost 2 bases at V and 6 bases at J; junction bases unmatched: 12. As DNA, the CDR3 is TGTGCCAGCAGCTTAATAGCGGGAGGTACAGGAGAGGCCGGGGAGCTGTTTTTT. It specifies CASSLIAGGTGEAGELFF.

The chain is built from TRBV6-5 and TRBJ1-2, with a weak D call TRBD1 (6 bases). The germline CDR1 and CDR2 sequences are MNHEY and SVGAGI. Trimming cost V 4 bases and J 4 bases, with 13 bases left between them. CDR3 length: 14 residues. The CDR3 coding sequence is TGTGCCAGCAGTTCCCAGGGACAAATCTATGGCTACACCTTC. It yields the protein CASSSQGQIYGYTF.

The chain carries TRBV5-1 and TRBJ2-3; D unresolved. The ends were cut back, 0 bases at V and 1 base at J, with 6 bases in the middle. This CDR3 has 14 residues. Germline CDR1 is SGHRS and CDR2 is YFSETQ. The CDR3 is CASSLGGRTDTQYF. CDR3 nucleotides: TGCGCCAGCAGCTTGGGCGGTCGCACAGATACGCAGTATTTT.

The chain links TRBV7-2 to TRBJ2-1, with TRBD2 matching over 10 bases. The germline gives CDR1 SGHTA, CDR2 FQGNSA. V was clipped by 5 bases and J by 7 bases; unmatched bases: 8. The CDR3 covers 15 residues. As DNA, the CDR3 is TGTGCCAGCAGCCCGCTAGCGGGAGTCGGTAATGAGCAGTTCTTC. Translation: CASSPLAGVGNEQFF.

The V call is TRBV5-1, the J call TRBJ2-6; perhaps TRBD1 as D (6 bases). This CDR3 has 19 residues. Trimming removed 4 bases from V and 3 bases from J, with 23 bases in between. CDR1 SGHRS and CDR2 YFSETQ come from the germline V gene. The CDR3 sequence is CASSTIPDRNRVGANVLTF. The CDR3 nucleotides read TGCGCCAGCAGCACCATACCAGACAGAAACAGGGTTGGGGCCAACGTCCTGACTTTC.

This sequence joins TRBV30 and TRBJ2-5; D is uncertain. Germline V CDR1 and CDR2: GTSNPN, SVGIG (reference sequence). V gave up 1 base and J gave up 7 bases, with 13 bases separating them. The CDR3 extends over 13 amino acids. CDR3 nucleotide sequence: TGTGCCTGGAGTGGCCGCGTCCTAATGACCCAGTACTTC. Residues: CAWSGRVLMTQYF.

The CDR3 region is CASSVGGTGNTEAFF. CDR3 DNA: TGTGCCAGTAGTGTTGGGGGGACAGGTAACACTGAAGCTTTCTTT. The chain links TRBV19 to TRBJ1-1; TRBD1 matches 8 bases. This CDR3 is 15 amino acids long. CDR1 and CDR2 (germline): LNHDA, SQIVND (reference sequence). V shed 5 bases, J shed 2 bases, and the junction held 7 bases outside the gene matches.

V gene TRBV30 combines with J gene TRBJ2-1; tentatively, D is TRBD1 or TRBD2 (6 bases each). V dropped 7 bases and J dropped 9 bases, with 19 bases sitting between them. Germline values: CDR1 GTSNPN, CDR2 SVGIG (reference sequence). This CDR3 has 13 amino acids. CDR3 residues: CAYNPGARVEQFF. The CDR3 nucleotides are TGTGCCTATAACCCGGGGGCGAGGGTTGAGCAGTTCTTC.

This chain joins TRBV5-1 and TRBJ1-3; D unresolved. Germline V gives CDR1 SGHRS, CDR2 YFSETQ. This CDR3 comprises 14 residues. Deletions cut 5 bases from V and 0 bases from J, with 9 bases between. CDR3 sequence: CASSWGVSGNTIYF. As DNA, the CDR3 is TGCGCCAGCAGTTGGGGTGTCTCTGGAAACACCATATATTTT.

This chain joins TRBV6-1 and TRBJ2-7; D remains ambiguous. The CDR3 has 13 amino acids. Looked up from germline, CDR1 is MNHNS and CDR2 is SASEGT. Trimming removed 10 bases at V and 1 base at J, with 14 bases between. CDR3 in DNA: TGTGCCACCGGTGAAACTTTATCCTACGAGCAGTACTTC. This codes for CATGETLSYEQYF.

The V gene is TRBV25-1, the J gene TRBJ2-3; D ambiguous. The CDR3 length is 14 residues. Trimming took off 1 base at V and 6 bases at J, with 11 bases between the two ends. In germline, CDR1 is MGHDK, CDR2 SYGVNS. CDR3 region: CASSEFPLGDTQYF. CDR3 bases: TGTGCCAGCAGTGAATTCCCACTTGGTGATACGCAGTATTTT.

This clone was seen a single time. The V call is TRBV3-1 (or the pseudogene TRBV3-2), the J call TRBJ1-1; D remains unclear. The V end was cut by 4 bases, the J end by 1 base, with 7 bases between. Germline-derived CDR1 and CDR2 are LGHDT and YNNKEL (reference sequence). The CDR3 has 13 amino acids. CDR3 DNA sequence: TGTGCCAGCAGCCTTTCAGGGAACACTGAAGCTTTCTTT. Translated, it gives CASSLSGNTEAFF.

V usage is TRBV27 and J usage is TRBJ2-3; 11 bases fit TRBD1. V lost 6 bases and J lost 3; bases outside the gene matches: 11. This CDR3 has 17 residues. The germline CDR1 and CDR2 sequences are MNHEY and SMNVEV (reference sequence). CDR3 region: CASRLTPRDRGTDTQYF. For the CDR3, the DNA is TGTGCCAGCAGGCTAACGCCCAGGGACAGGGGGACAGATACGCAGTATTTT.

The CDR3 protein is CASSSTSGGDTQYF. DNA of the CDR3: TGCGCCAGCAGCTCGACTAGCGGGGGGGATACGCAGTATTTT. The chain is built from TRBV5-1 and TRBJ2-3, with 13 bases that match TRBD2. The CDR3 length is 14 residues. Germline-derived CDR1 and CDR2 are SGHRS and YFSETQ. V dropped 3 bases and J dropped 6; count of bases not matched to a gene: 1.

The V call is TRBV5-4, the J call TRBJ1-4; D might be TRBD1 (6 bases). Germline V gene lookup returns CDR1 SGHNT and CDR2 YYREEE (reference sequence). Trimming removed 1 base from V and 5 bases from J, with 9 bases in between. CDR3 size: 14 residues. The CDR3 DNA sequence: TGTGCCAGCAGCTTGACAGGGTCCAATGAAAAACTGTTTTTT. Residues: CASSLTGSNEKLFF. Together with reference TRBV5-4 and TRBJ1-4, the CDR3 gives the full variable domain: ETGVTQSPTHLIKTRGQQVTLRCSSQSGHNTVSWYQQALGQGPQFIFQYYREEENGRGNFPPRFSGLQFPNYSSELNVNALELDDSALYLCASSLTGSNEKLFFGSGTQLSVL.

The chain recombines TRBV19 with TRBJ1-1; no clear D. The CDR3 is 13 amino acids. Germline V gene lookup returns CDR1 LNHDA and CDR2 SQIVND (reference sequence). V lost 5 bases and J lost 0, with 7 bases in between. CDR3 sequence: CASSYQLNTEAFF. In nucleotides, the CDR3 is TGTGCCAGTAGTTACCAGTTGAACACTGAAGCTTTCTTT.

This clone occurred once. V usage is TRBV28 and J usage is TRBJ2-7; 7 bases align to TRBD2. There are 15 residues in the CDR3. The V gene end was trimmed by 3 bases and the J gene end by 5 bases; junction bases not matched to a gene: 10. The germline CDR1 and CDR2 sequences are MDHEN and SYDVKM. The DNA of the CDR3 is TGTGCCAGCAGTTTCCCGGGGGGAGGGGCAAACGAGCAGTACTTC. Translated, it gives CASSFPGGGANEQYF.

The J gene is TRBJ1-1, the V gene TRBV10-3; 9 bases match TRBD1. This CDR3 is 13 amino acids long. Germline loops: CDR1 ENHRY, CDR2 SYGVKD. Trimming took 11 bases from V and 2 from J; bases not matched to a gene: 6. CDR3 residues: CAAGQGTNTEAFF. DNA for the CDR3: TGTGCCGCCGGACAGGGGACTAACACTGAAGCTTTCTTT.

The chain links TRBV5-1 to TRBJ2-3, with D uncertain. This CDR3 region has 14 residues. Germline assignment: CDR1 SGHRS and CDR2 YFSETQ. The V end lost 0 bases, the J end lost 6 bases, and 11 bases lay between the germline ends. The CDR3, as DNA: TGCGCCAGCAGCTTGGAGGTTTCTGGGGATACGCAGTATTTT. Encoded protein: CASSLEVSGDTQYF.

The rearrangement links TRBV2 to TRBJ2-2, with D hard to call. CDR3 length: 14 residues. CDR1 is SNHLY and CDR2 is FYNNEI in the germline V gene. The V and J ends lost 6 bases and 1 base respectively, with 9 bases between them. CDR3 in amino acids: CASSPQQNTGELFF. DNA for the CDR3: TGTGCCAGCAGCCCCCAGCAGAACACCGGGGAGCTGTTTTTT.